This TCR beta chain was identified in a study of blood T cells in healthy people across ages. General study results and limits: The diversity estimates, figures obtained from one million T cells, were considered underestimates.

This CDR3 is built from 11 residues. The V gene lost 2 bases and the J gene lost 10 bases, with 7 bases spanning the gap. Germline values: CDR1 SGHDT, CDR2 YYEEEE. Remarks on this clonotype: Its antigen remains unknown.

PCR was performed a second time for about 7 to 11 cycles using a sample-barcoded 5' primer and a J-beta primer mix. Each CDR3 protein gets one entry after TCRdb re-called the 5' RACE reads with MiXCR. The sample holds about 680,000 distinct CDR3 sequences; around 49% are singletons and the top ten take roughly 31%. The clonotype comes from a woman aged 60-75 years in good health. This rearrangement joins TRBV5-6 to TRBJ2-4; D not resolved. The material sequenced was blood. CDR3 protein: CASSFERIQYF. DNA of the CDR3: TGTGCCAGCAGCTTCGAGCGTATTCAGTACTTC.